This passage covers 30 T cell receptor beta chains from one sample sequenced in a study of PD-1 blockade in classical Hodgkin lymphoma. The data were produced by immunoSEQ multiplex PCR, yet TCRdb's version contains in-frame clones alone and is incomplete. The sample lists over 10,000 clones, around 80% seen once, with approximately 25% in the top ten. Each patient experienced a relapse that followed autologous stem cell transplantation, and brentuximab vedotin exposure varied. The specimen was peripheral blood mononuclear cells (PBMCs), collected at baseline. These receptors all come from a human donor with classical Hodgkin lymphoma.

Of note for this clone: The junction does not match germline at one end; this may be a read error. The rearrangement joins TRBV29-1 to TRBJ1-2; unclear D gene. The CDR3 is 8 amino acids. Germline loops: CDR1 SQVTM, CDR2 ANQGSEA. CDR3 DNA: TGCAGCGTTGCCACGGCAGACTTC. It specifies CSVATADF.

This chain connects TRBV9 to TRBJ1-5; D is unclear. Germline V gene lookup returns CDR1 SGDLS and CDR2 YYNGEE. Deletions cut 1 base from V and 0 bases from J, with 5 bases between. This CDR3 region has 14 residues. The DNA of the CDR3 is TGTGCCAGCAGCGTAACCCCTAGCAATCAGCCCCAGCATTTT. Its protein product is CASSVTPSNQPQHF.

V and J are TRBV6-1 and TRBJ1-2, with 7 bases that match TRBD1. CDR3 length equals 18 residues. Germline CDR1 and CDR2: MNHNS and SASEGT. Germline trimming cut 4 bases from V and 0 bases from J; bases unmatched to any gene: 14. Here the CDR3 reads CASSVRGTALLANYGYTF. As DNA, the CDR3 is TGTGCCAGCAGTGTTCGCGGGACAGCACTTTTAGCTAACTATGGCTACACCTTC.

This sequence joins TRBV5-4 and TRBJ2-7; possibly TRBD2 for D (6 bases). Germline V gene sequence: CDR1 SGHNT, CDR2 YYREEE (reference sequence). The CDR3 spans 13 residues. V was trimmed by 0 bases and J by 7 bases, leaving 11 bases between them. In DNA, the CDR3 is TGTGCCAGCAGCTTGGCCAGGGCGGGGGAGCAGTACGTC. It specifies CASSLARAGEQYV.

Remarks on this clone: At one of its ends the junction is not consistent with the germline gene, which may arise from a read error. The gene calls are TRBV6-5 and TRBJ1-2; D is undetermined. The CDR3 sequence is 12 residues long. Germline CDR1 is MNHEY and CDR2 is SVGAGI. CDR3 region: CAISEGNYGYTF. CDR3 bases: TGTGCCATCAGTGAGGGTAACTATGGCTACACCTTC.

The chain couples TRBV10-1 to TRBJ1-6, with TRBD1 matching over 10 bases. With 6 bases clipped from V and 7 bases from J, the junction kept 3 bases outside the gene matches. Germline values: CDR1 WNHNN, CDR2 SYGVQD (reference sequence). CDR3 size: 14 residues. CDR3 DNA sequence: TGCGCCAGCAGCGGACAGGGGGGAAATTCACCCCTCCACTTT. Amino acid sequence: CASSGQGGNSPLHF.

This chain uses TRBV5-1 with TRBJ1-1, with D hard to call. The germline V and J ends were trimmed by 3 bases and 3 bases, with 12 bases remaining between them. The CDR3 contains 14 residues. Germline V lookup: CDR1 SGHRS, CDR2 YFSETQ. CDR3 loop: CASSSGGLYTEAFF. In nucleotides, the CDR3 is TGCGCCAGCAGCTCAGGCGGGCTATACACTGAAGCTTTCTTT.

V gene TRBV30 combines with J gene TRBJ2-7; D is possibly TRBD2 (6 bases). This CDR3 contains 13 residues. Germline lookup yields CDR1 GTSNPN and CDR2 SVGIG (reference sequence). Trimming stripped 5 bases from V and 3 bases from J, with 14 bases between. Written as DNA, the CDR3 is TGTGCCTGGTCTCGCGGGATCCGCTACGAGCAGTACTTC. Its protein product is CAWSRGIRYEQYF.

This clone showed up just a few times. The genes are TRBV7-9 and TRBJ2-1; D is possibly TRBD1 or TRBD2 (6 bases each). This CDR3 has 13 amino acids. V shed 4 bases and J shed 9 bases, with 13 bases lying between them. Germline CDR1 reads SEHNR; CDR2 reads FQNEAQ (reference sequence). The CDR3 is CASSSRGGAEQFF. The CDR3 coding sequence is TGTGCCAGCAGCTCCAGGGGAGGCGCTGAGCAGTTCTTC.

The chain carries TRBV5-1 and TRBJ1-5; 7 positions agree with TRBD1. The ends lost 4 bases at V and 3 bases at J; junction bases unmatched: 7. The CDR3 contains 15 residues. The germline gives CDR1 SGHRS, CDR2 YFSETQ. The CDR3: CASSPAGQINQPQHF. Written as DNA, the CDR3 is TGCGCCAGCAGCCCCGCGGGACAGATCAATCAGCCCCAGCATTTT.

The chain uses TRBV4-1 and TRBJ1-5, with 9 bases that match TRBD1. From germline, CDR1 is MGHRA and CDR2 YSYEKL. There are 21 residues in the CDR3. With 0 bases clipped from V and 5 bases from J, the junction kept 20 bases outside the gene matches. DNA of the CDR3: TGCGCCAGCAGCCAAGACCTTATTGTTGGACAGGGGATTGGTTTTGATCAGCCCCAGCATTTT. Amino acid sequence: CASSQDLIVGQGIGFDQPQHF.

This chain joins TRBV5-4 and TRBJ2-4; no clear D gene. Trimming took off 4 bases at V and 4 bases at J, with 12 bases between the two ends. Germline loops: CDR1 SGHNT, CDR2 YYREEE (reference sequence). The CDR3 loop spans 14 amino acids. DNA of the CDR3: TGTGCCAGCAGCCGCACAGAGACTAAAAACATTCAGTACTTC. Its protein product is CASSRTETKNIQYF.

The V gene is TRBV2, the J gene TRBJ2-1, with a possible D match to TRBD2 (5 bases). This CDR3 contains 14 residues. Germline V CDR1 and CDR2: SNHLY, FYNNEI. Trimming took off 7 bases at V and 1 base at J, with 11 bases between the two ends. DNA of the CDR3: TGTGCCAGCAACCGGGATCCGTCCTACAATGAGCAGTTCTTC. Protein product: CASNRDPSYNEQFF. The complete variable domain, with remaining parts taken from reference TRBV2 and TRBJ2-1, reads EPEVTQTPSHQVTQMGQEVILRCVPISNHLYFYWYRQILGQKVEFLVSFYNNEISEKSEIFDDQFSVERPDGSNFTLKIRSTKLEDSAMYFCASNRDPSYNEQFFGPGTRLTVL.

The table lists this clone with a few counts. The chain recombines TRBV19 with TRBJ1-2, with 7 bases matching TRBD1. The CDR3 is 14 amino acids. Germline-derived CDR1 and CDR2 are LNHDA and SQIVND (reference sequence). V dropped 4 bases and J dropped 7; count of bases not matched to a gene: 9. In nucleotides, the CDR3 is TGTGCCAGTAGTACCGGACAGGTTCGCGCTGGCTACACCTTC. This codes for CASSTGQVRAGYTF.

The chain recombines TRBV5-4 with TRBJ1-2; unclear D gene. Germline V gene sequence: CDR1 SGHNT, CDR2 YYREEE (reference sequence). V dropped 0 bases and J dropped 8 bases, with 17 bases sitting between them. The CDR3 length is 15 residues. The CDR3 nucleotides are TGTGCCAGCAGCTTGGGGGATGGTGGGGATCGCGGCTACACCTTC. Protein product: CASSLGDGGDRGYTF.

The V gene is TRBV2, the J gene TRBJ2-7, with TRBD2 matching 10 bases. Germline V gene lookup returns CDR1 SNHLY and CDR2 FYNNEI. The CDR3 is 14 amino acids. The trim removed 9 bases at V and 5 bases at J, leaving 10 bases unmatched. As DNA, the CDR3 is TGTGCCAGTACCGGGACTAGCGTCGGGCACGAGCAGTACTTC. Translation gives CASTGTSVGHEQYF.

The CDR3 sequence: CASSEYGPNTEAFF. In DNA, the CDR3 is TGTGCCAGCAGTGAATACGGACCGAATACTGAAGCTTTCTTT. This chain connects TRBV25-1 to TRBJ1-1, with D unresolved. Germline CDR1 reads MGHDK; CDR2 reads SYGVNS. This CDR3 region has 14 residues. Trimming left V 0 bases short and J 5 bases short, with 10 bases between.

This sequence joins TRBV2 and TRBJ1-5, with D unclear. Germline CDR1 reads SNHLY; CDR2 reads FYNNEI. This CDR3 is 13 amino acids long. V was clipped by 5 bases and J by 1 base, with 6 bases between them. The CDR3 sequence: CASSLESNQPQHF. CDR3 DNA: TGTGCCAGCAGTCTAGAAAGCAATCAGCCCCAGCATTTT.

V usage is TRBV7-2 and J usage is TRBJ1-4, with TRBD1 as a possible D gene (6 bases). This CDR3 has 15 residues. Germline CDR1 is SGHTA and CDR2 is FQGNSA. V was shortened by 1 base and J by 2 bases, with 8 bases between the two germline ends. The CDR3 sequence is CASSLVTGTNEKLFF. CDR3 bases: TGTGCCAGCAGCTTAGTAACAGGGACTAATGAAAAACTGTTTTTT.

The CDR3 DNA follows: TGTGCCAGCAGCTTATTGAAGGACCAGTACGTC. It is translated as CASSLLKDQYV. This chain links TRBV7-2 with TRBJ2-7, with D uncertain. V was pared by 2 bases and J by 10 bases, with 9 bases between. The CDR3 loop spans 11 amino acids. From germline, CDR1 is SGHTA and CDR2 FQGNSA.

The V gene is TRBV6-5, the J gene TRBJ1-2; a possible D gene is TRBD1 (5 bases). CDR1 is MNHEY and CDR2 is SVGAGI in the germline V gene. V lost 5 bases and J lost 8, with 15 bases in between. There are 13 residues in the CDR3. CDR3: CASSTGLVGGYTF. The CDR3 DNA is TGTGCCAGCAGTACAGGCCTGGTGGGGGGCTACACCTTC.

The chain joins TRBV9 to TRBJ2-6, with 7 bases fitting TRBD1. The CDR3 loop spans 18 amino acids. V shed 3 bases and J 2 bases; nucleotides not matched to a gene: 11. Germline CDR1 SGDLS, CDR2 YYNGEE. CDR3 DNA: TGTGCCAGCAGCGCGACCGGGACAGCTCGGCCTGGGGCCAACGTCCTGACTTTC. It codes for CASSATGTARPGANVLTF.

This rearrangement joins TRBV7-2 to TRBJ1-6, with D possibly matching TRBD1 (6 bases). The CDR3 contains 14 residues. The ends were cut back, 1 base at V and 9 bases at J, with 10 bases in the middle. CDR1 and CDR2 from the germline V gene are SGHTA and FQGNSA. CDR3: CASSLGQVGSPLHF. The CDR3 region has the DNA TGTGCCAGCAGCTTAGGACAGGTCGGTTCACCCCTCCACTTT.

The chain combines TRBV7-9 with TRBJ2-7, with TRBD1 matching over 8 bases. Looked up from germline, CDR1 is SEHNR and CDR2 is FQNEAQ (reference sequence). V shed 10 bases and J 2 bases; nucleotides not matched to a gene: 7. The CDR3 runs 13 residues. This CDR3 is CATERQGPYEQYF. The CDR3 DNA is TGTGCCACCGAGAGACAGGGGCCCTACGAGCAGTACTTC.

V is TRBV9 and J is TRBJ2-3, with a weak D call TRBD1 (6 bases). This CDR3 is built from 14 residues. Trimming took off 5 bases at V and 3 bases at J, with 13 bases between the two ends. CDR1 and CDR2 (germline): SGDLS, YYNGEE. The CDR3 loop reads CASSRGCATDTQYF. As DNA, the CDR3 is TGTGCCAGCAGTAGGGGGTGTGCGACAGATACGCAGTATTTT.

CDR3 residues: CASSHGQGALHNTGELFF. The CDR3 DNA follows: TGCGCCAGCAGCCATGGGCAGGGGGCGCTTCATAACACCGGGGAGCTGTTTTTT. This rearrangement joins TRBV4-3 to TRBJ2-2, with TRBD1 matching over 8 bases. J lost 2 bases, V lost 3 bases, and 11 bases had no gene match. CDR1 is LGHNA and CDR2 is YSLEER in the germline V gene. CDR3 size: 18 residues.

This clone showed up just a few times. The chain is built from TRBV29-1 and TRBJ1-2; no definite D call. V dropped 0 bases and J dropped 4 bases, with 18 bases sitting between them. The CDR3 is 16 residues long. Germline assignment: CDR1 SQVTM and CDR2 ANQGSEA. The DNA of the CDR3 is TGCAGCGTTGAAGATCCACATTTTGGCATACTCTATGGCTACACCTTC. Translating gives CSVEDPHFGILYGYTF.

This chain connects TRBV5-1 to TRBJ2-1; 12 positions match TRBD2. CDR3 length: 15 residues. CDR1 and CDR2 (germline): SGHRS, YFSETQ. Trimming removed 4 bases from V and 8 bases from J; junction bases left unmatched: 7. The DNA for the CDR3 is TGCGCCAGCAGCGCCGGACTAGCGGGATTCCATGAGCAGTTCTTC. Translation gives CASSAGLAGFHEQFF.

The gene calls are TRBV6-6 and TRBJ1-6; D gene unclear. CDR3 length equals 13 residues. V was cut by 2 bases and J by 9 bases, with 8 bases left in between. The germline gives CDR1 MNHNY, CDR2 SVGAGI (reference sequence). The DNA of the CDR3 is TGTGCCAGCAGTTACGAGTCGGGTTCACCCCTCCACTTT. Amino acids: CASSYESGSPLHF.

The CDR3 nucleotides are TGTGCCAGCTCACCACAGGGACTCCCTACCTCCTACGAGCAGTACTTC. Residues: CASSPQGLPTSYEQYF. The chain is built from TRBV18 and TRBJ2-7; maybe TRBD2 (6 bases). V dropped 1 base and J dropped 0 bases, with 13 bases sitting between them. Germline V gene data show CDR1 as KGHSH and CDR2 as LQKENI. This CDR3 has 16 amino acids.